Sequencing of this T cell receptor (beta chain) was carried out in a study of T cells in Graves' hyperthyroidism and ophthalmopathy. TCR beta CDR3 regions were amplified from RNA transcripts. HTBI primers were employed in a first-round RT-PCR of the TCR CDR3. TCRdb passed the multiplex PCR reads through MiXCR, listing each CDR3 protein once. The repertoire holds some 350,000 distinct CDR3 sequences, roughly 25% seen once, with less than 85% in the top ten. Note on this clonotype: Its antigen is undetermined. The junction shows a germline mismatch at one end, possibly a read error.

Overall study findings and caveats: Blood shared most expanded thyroid clonotypes above 0.001. A 13 V-J model separated ophthalmopathy from stable hyperthyroidism.

The CDR3 consists of 15 residues. Germline V gene data show CDR1 as MNHEY and CDR2 as SMNVEV (reference sequence). Over 18 months, lack of ophthalmopathy progression marked Graves' hyperthyroidism as stable. The hyperthyroidism patients had all been newly diagnosed, and their disease duration was under 2 months. Their ages ranged from 18 to 65 years. The chain combines TRBV27 with TRBJ2-7; D might be TRBD2 (6 bases). The specimen sequenced was blood. This TCR came from a man over 45 with Graves' hyperthyroidism. The CDR3, as DNA: TGTGCCAACAGTTTTGGGGCCGGGAGCTCCTACGAGCAGTACTTC. Its translation is CANSFGAGSSYEQYF.